The 10 T cell receptor beta chains given below trace back to one sample, sequenced in a study of blood T cell repertoires in COVID-19. Produced via immunoSEQ multiplex PCR; TCRdb's table is partial and in-frame only. The sample lists fewer than 350,000 clones; about 87% were seen once. Sequencing input: peripheral blood. The receptor set was obtained from a woman in her forties or fifties who had recovered from COVID-19.

This chain joins TRBV28 and TRBJ2-1; the D is unclear. This CDR3 has 12 amino acids. CDR1 and CDR2 (germline): MDHEN, SYDVKM. The ends were cut back, 5 bases at V and 9 bases at J, with 11 bases in the middle. Here the CDR3 DNA reads TGTGCCAGCAGTCGACTGTATCGTGAGCAGTTCTTC. Protein sequence: CASSRLYREQFF.

This chain uses TRBV10-2 with TRBJ1-2; D possibly corresponds to TRBD1 (5 bases). The germline CDR1 and CDR2 sequences are WSHSY and SAAADI. V lost 8 bases and J 3 bases, leaving 10 bases between the germline ends. This CDR3 has 12 residues. This CDR3 is CASFQGYYGYTF. CDR3 nucleotides: TGCGCCAGCTTTCAGGGCTACTATGGCTACACCTTC.

The genes are TRBV2 and TRBJ1-2, with a tentative D call TRBD1 (5 bases). Germline loops: CDR1 SNHLY, CDR2 FYNNEI. The CDR3 has 18 residues. The CDR3 protein is CAPPTGGPGRLANYGYTF. Written as DNA, the CDR3 is TGTGCTCCCCCCACGGGGGGTCCGGGACGACTAGCTAACTATGGCTACACCTTC. Full variable domain (missing parts from reference TRBV2 and TRBJ1-2): EPEVTQTPSHQVTQMGQEVILRCVPISNHLYFYWYRQILGQKVEFLVSFYNNEISEKSEIFDDQFSVERPDGSNFTLKIRSTKLEDSAMYFCAPPTGGPGRLANYGYTFGSGTRLTVV.

This chain's CDR3 is CASSDEGANSPLHF. The CDR3 region has the DNA TGTGCCAGCAGCGATGAAGGGGCAAATTCACCCCTCCACTTT. The chain carries TRBV5-4 and TRBJ1-6, with a weak D call TRBD1 (5 bases). The V end lost 4 bases, the J end lost 7 bases, and 12 bases lay between the germline ends. From germline, CDR1 is SGHNT and CDR2 YYREEE (reference sequence). The CDR3 loop spans 14 amino acids.

The chain combines TRBV7-9 with TRBJ2-3; 8 positions match TRBD2. Trimming removed 0 bases from V and 2 bases from J; junction bases left unmatched: 4. CDR3 length: 16 amino acids. Germline lookup yields CDR1 SEHNR and CDR2 FQNEAQ (reference sequence). The CDR3 loop is CASSLAAGGPTDTQYF. DNA of the CDR3: TGTGCCAGCAGCTTAGCCGCGGGAGGCCCCACAGATACGCAGTATTTT.

V is TRBV19 and J is TRBJ2-3; D is unresolved. Trimming took 3 bases from V and 4 from J, leaving 8 bases between them. Germline lookup yields CDR1 LNHDA and CDR2 SQIVND (reference sequence). This CDR3 has 13 amino acids. The CDR3 is CASSIPGADTQYF. In DNA form, the CDR3 reads TGTGCCAGTAGTATCCCCGGAGCAGATACGCAGTATTTT.

The chain has TRBV19 and TRBJ2-1, with 8 bases fitting TRBD2. J gave up 9 bases and V 3 bases, and 4 bases lay outside the gene matches. The CDR3 is 13 residues long. Per germline, CDR1 LNHDA and CDR2 SQIVND (reference sequence). The CDR3 here is CASSMSREGEQFF. In DNA, the CDR3 is TGTGCCAGTAGTATGTCACGGGAGGGTGAGCAGTTCTTC.

The chain uses TRBV28 and TRBJ1-3, with D hard to call. This CDR3 region has 14 residues. The germline gives CDR1 MDHEN, CDR2 SYDVKM. V was pared by 5 bases and J by 0 bases, with 8 bases between. CDR3 in amino acids: CASSITGSGNTIYF. CDR3 coding DNA: TGTGCCAGCAGTATTACTGGCTCTGGAAACACCATATATTTT.

This clone was found once. The J gene is TRBJ1-4, the V gene TRBV7-2, with D perhaps TRBD1 (5 bases). Looked up from germline, CDR1 is SGHTA and CDR2 is FQGNSA. The CDR3 has 13 amino acids. Trimming left V 5 bases short and J 7 bases short, with 11 bases between. The CDR3: CASSPDGGEKLFF. In DNA form, the CDR3 reads TGTGCCAGCAGCCCGGACGGGGGTGAAAAACTGTTTTTT.

The chain employs TRBV3-1 (or the pseudogene TRBV3-2) and TRBJ2-1, with a weak D call TRBD1 (5 bases). V dropped 4 bases and J dropped 8 bases, with 21 bases sitting between them. From germline, CDR1 is LGHDT and CDR2 YNNKEL (reference sequence). CDR3 length equals 16 residues. DNA of the CDR3: TGTGCCAGCAGCCTCACCGGGCCAAGGGGTTCGGATGAGCAGTTCTTC. Translated, it gives CASSLTGPRGSDEQFF.